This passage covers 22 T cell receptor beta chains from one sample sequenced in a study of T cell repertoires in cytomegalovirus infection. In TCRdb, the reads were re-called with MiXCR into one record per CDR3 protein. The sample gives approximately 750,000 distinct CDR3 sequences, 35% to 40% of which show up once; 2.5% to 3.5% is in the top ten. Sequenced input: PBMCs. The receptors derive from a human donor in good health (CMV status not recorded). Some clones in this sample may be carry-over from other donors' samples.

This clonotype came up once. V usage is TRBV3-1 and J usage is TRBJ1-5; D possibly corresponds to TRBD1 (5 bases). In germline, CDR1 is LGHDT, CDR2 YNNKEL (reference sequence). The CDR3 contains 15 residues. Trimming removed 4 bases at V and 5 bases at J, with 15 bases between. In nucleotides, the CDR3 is TGTGCCAGCAGCCGAAATCCAGGGCTCCATCAGCCCCAGCATTTT. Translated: CASSRNPGLHQPQHF.

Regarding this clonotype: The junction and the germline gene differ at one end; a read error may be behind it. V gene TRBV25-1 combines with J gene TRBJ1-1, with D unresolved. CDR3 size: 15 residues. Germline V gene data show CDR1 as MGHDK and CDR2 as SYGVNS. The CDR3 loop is CASRQNFGVSDEALF. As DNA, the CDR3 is TGTGCCAGCCGTCAAAACTTTGGAGTTTCCGATGAAGCTTTGTTT.

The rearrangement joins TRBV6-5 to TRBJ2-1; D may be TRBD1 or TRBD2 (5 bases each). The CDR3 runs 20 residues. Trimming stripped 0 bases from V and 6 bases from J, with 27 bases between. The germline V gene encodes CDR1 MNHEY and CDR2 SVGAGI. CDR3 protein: CASSYSRETARSHGTNEQFF. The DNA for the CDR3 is TGTGCCAGCAGTTACTCGAGGGAGACAGCACGGTCACACGGTACCAATGAGCAGTTCTTC.

DNA of the CDR3: TGTGCCAGCAGACCAGGGGTGTATTCACCCCTCCACTTT. It specifies CASRPGVYSPLHF. The chain combines TRBV28 with TRBJ1-6, with a possible D match to TRBD1 (6 bases). The germline CDR1 and CDR2 sequences are MDHEN and SYDVKM. The V end was cut by 6 bases, the J end by 8 bases, with 11 bases between. The CDR3 consists of 13 residues.

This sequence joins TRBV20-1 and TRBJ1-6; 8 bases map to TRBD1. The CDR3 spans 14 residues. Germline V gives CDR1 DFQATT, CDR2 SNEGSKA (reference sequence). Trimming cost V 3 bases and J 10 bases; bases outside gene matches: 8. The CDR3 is CSASGGQVASPLHF. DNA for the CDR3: TGCAGTGCTAGTGGGGGACAGGTGGCATCACCCCTCCACTTT.

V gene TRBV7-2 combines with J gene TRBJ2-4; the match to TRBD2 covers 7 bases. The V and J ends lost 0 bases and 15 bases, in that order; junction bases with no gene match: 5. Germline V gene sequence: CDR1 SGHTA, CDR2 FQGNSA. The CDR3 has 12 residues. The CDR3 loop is CASSLAVTSMYF. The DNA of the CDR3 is TGTGCCAGCAGCTTAGCAGTGACTAGCATGTACTTC. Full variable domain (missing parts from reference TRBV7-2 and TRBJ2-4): GAGVSQSPSNKVTEKGKDVELRCDPISGHTALYWYRQSLGQGLEFLIYFQGNSAPDKSGLPSDRFSAERTGGSVSTLTIQRTQQEDSAVYLCASSLAVTSMYFGAGTRLSVL.

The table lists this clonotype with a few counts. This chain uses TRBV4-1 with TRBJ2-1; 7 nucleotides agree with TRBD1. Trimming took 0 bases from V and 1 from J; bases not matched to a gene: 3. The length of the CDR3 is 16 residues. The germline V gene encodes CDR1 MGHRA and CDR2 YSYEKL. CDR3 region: CASSQEGDRSYNEQFF. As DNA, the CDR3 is TGCGCCAGCAGCCAAGAGGGGGACAGATCCTACAATGAGCAGTTCTTC.

The CDR3 DNA sequence: TGTGCCAGCATCGCAGGAGGATTCACAGATACGCAGTATTTT. It translates to CASIAGGFTDTQYF. The V call is TRBV5-8, the J call TRBJ2-3; D is possibly TRBD2 (5 bases). This CDR3 spans 14 amino acids. Between the trimmed V and J ends, which lost 6 bases and 2 bases, there was a span of 13 bases. Per germline, CDR1 SGHTS and CDR2 YDEGEE.

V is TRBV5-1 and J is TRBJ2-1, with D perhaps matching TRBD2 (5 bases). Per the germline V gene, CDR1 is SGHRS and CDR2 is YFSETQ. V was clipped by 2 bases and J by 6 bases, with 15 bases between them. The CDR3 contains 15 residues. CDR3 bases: TGCGCCAGCAGCTTCCCGGGAAGAAATATCAATGAGCAGTTCTTC. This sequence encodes CASSFPGRNINEQFF.

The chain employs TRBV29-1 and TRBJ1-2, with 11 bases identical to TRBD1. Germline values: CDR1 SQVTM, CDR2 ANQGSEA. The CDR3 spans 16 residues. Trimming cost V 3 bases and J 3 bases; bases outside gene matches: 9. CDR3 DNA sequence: TGCAGCGTTGACGAAGGACAGGGGGCGCGTGACTATGGCTACACCTTC. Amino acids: CSVDEGQGARDYGYTF.

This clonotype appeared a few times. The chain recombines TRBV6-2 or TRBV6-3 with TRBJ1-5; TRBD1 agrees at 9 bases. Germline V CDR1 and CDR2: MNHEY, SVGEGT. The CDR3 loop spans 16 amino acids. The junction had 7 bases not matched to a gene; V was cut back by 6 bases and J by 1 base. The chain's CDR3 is CASSDRGLRSNQPQHF. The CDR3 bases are TGTGCCAGCAGCGACAGGGGGTTGAGGAGCAATCAGCCCCAGCATTTT.

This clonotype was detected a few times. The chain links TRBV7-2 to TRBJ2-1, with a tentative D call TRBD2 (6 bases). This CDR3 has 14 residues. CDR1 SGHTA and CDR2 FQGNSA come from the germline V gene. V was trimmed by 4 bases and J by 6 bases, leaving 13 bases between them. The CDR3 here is CASSSGLGGNEQFF. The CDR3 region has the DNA TGTGCCAGCAGCTCCGGTCTGGGGGGCAATGAGCAGTTCTTC.

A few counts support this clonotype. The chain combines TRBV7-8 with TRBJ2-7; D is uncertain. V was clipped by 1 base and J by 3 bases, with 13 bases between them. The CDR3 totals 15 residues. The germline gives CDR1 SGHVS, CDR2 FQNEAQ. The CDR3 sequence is CASSLVEEILYEQYF. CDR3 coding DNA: TGTGCCAGCAGCTTAGTTGAAGAAATTCTCTACGAGCAGTACTTC.

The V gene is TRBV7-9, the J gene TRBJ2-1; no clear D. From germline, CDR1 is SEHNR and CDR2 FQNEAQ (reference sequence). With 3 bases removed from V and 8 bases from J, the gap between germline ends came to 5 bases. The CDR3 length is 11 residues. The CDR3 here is CASSFFDEQFF. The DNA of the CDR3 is TGTGCCAGCAGCTTTTTCGATGAGCAGTTCTTC.

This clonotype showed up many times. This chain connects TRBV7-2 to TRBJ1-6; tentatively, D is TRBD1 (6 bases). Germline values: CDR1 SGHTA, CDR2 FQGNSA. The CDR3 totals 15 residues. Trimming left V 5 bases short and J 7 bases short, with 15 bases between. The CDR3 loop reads CASSGHRAGNSPLHF. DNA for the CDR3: TGTGCCAGCAGCGGACACAGGGCAGGAAATTCACCCCTCCACTTT.

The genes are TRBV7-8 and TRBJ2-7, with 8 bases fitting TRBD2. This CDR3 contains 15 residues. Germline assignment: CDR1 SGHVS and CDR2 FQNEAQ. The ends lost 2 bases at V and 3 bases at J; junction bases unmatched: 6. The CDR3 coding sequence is TGTGCCAGCAGCTTATACAGCGGGAGTGGCTACGAGCAGTACTTC. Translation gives CASSLYSGSGYEQYF.

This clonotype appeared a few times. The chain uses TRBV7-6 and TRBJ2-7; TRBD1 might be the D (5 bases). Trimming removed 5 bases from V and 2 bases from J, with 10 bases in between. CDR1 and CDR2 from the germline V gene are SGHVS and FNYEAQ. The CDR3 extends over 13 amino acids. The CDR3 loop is CASSTRQTYEQYF. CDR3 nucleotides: TGTGCCAGCAGCACCAGACAGACCTACGAGCAGTACTTC.

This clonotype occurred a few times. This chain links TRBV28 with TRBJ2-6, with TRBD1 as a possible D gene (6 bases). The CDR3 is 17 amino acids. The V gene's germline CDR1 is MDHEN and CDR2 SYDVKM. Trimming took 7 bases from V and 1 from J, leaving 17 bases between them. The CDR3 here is CASTSPGHPSGANVLTF. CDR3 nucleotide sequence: TGTGCCAGCACATCCCCGGGACACCCTTCTGGGGCCAACGTCCTGACTTTC.

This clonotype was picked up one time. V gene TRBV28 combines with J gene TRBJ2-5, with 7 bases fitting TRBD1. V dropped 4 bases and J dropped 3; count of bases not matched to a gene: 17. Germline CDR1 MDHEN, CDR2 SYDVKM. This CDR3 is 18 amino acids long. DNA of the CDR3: TGTGCCAGCAGTTCCGACTCCCAATCAGGGGGACCTGAAGAGACCCAGTACTTC. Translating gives CASSSDSQSGGPEETQYF.

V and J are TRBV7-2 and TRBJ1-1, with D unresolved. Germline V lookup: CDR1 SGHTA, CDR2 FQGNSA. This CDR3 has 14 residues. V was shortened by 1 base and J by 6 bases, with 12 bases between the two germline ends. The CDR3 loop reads CASSLVAGFAEAFF. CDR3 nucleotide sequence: TGTGCCAGCAGCTTAGTTGCCGGATTTGCTGAAGCTTTCTTT.

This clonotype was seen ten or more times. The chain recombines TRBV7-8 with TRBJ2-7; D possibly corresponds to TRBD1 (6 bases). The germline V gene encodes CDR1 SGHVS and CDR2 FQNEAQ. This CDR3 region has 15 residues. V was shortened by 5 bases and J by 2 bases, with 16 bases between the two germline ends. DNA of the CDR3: TGTGCCAGCAGCCCCCGGGACACCAAGACCTACGAGCAGTACTTC. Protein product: CASSPRDTKTYEQYF.

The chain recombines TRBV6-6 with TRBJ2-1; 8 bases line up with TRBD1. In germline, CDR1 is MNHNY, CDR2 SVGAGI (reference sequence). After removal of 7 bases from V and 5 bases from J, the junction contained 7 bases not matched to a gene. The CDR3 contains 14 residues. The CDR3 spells CASMTDRVDNEQFF. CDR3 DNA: TGTGCCAGCATGACGGACAGGGTAGACAATGAGCAGTTCTTC.